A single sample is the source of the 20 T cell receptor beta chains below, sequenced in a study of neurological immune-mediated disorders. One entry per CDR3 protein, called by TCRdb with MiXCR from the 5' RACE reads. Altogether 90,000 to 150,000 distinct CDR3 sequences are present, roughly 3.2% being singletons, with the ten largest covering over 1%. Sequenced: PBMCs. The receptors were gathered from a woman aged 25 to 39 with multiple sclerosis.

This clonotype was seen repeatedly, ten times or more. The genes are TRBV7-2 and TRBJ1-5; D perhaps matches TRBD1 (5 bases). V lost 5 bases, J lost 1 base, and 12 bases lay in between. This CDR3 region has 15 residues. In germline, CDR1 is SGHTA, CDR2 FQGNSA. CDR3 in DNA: TGTGCCAGCAGCGCCAATCGGGACAGCAATCAGCCCCAGCATTTT. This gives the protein CASSANRDSNQPQHF.

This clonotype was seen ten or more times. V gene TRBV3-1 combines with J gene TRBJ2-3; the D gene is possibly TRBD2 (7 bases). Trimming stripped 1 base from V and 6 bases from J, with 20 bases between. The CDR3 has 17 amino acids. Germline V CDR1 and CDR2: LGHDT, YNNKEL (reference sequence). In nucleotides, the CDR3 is TGTGCCAGCAGCCAAGTGCACCTGGGCGGGGGCATGGATACGCAGTATTTT. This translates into CASSQVHLGGGMDTQYF.

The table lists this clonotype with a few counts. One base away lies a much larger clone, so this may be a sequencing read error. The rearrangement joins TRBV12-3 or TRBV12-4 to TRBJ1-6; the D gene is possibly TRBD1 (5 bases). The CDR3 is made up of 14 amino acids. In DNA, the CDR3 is TGTGCCAGCAGTTTCGGGGCAGATAATTCACCCCTCAACTTT. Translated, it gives CASSFGADNSPLNF.

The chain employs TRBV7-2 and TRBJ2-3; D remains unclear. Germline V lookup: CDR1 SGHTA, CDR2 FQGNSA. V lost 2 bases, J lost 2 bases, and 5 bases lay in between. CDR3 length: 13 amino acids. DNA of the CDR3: TGTGCCAGCAGCTTATTGAACACAGATACGCAGTATTTT. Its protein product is CASSLLNTDTQYF.

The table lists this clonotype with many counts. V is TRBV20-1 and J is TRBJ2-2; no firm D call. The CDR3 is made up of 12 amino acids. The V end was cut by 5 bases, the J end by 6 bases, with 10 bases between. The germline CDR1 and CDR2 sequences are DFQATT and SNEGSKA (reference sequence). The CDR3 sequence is CSAYSAPGELFF. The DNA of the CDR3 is TGCAGTGCTTACAGCGCTCCCGGGGAGCTGTTTTTT.

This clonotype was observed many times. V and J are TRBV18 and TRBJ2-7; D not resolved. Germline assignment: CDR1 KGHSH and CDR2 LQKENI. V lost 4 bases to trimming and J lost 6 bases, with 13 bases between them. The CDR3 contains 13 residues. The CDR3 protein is CASSQARFSEQYF. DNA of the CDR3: TGTGCCAGCTCACAAGCCCGGTTCTCCGAGCAGTACTTC.

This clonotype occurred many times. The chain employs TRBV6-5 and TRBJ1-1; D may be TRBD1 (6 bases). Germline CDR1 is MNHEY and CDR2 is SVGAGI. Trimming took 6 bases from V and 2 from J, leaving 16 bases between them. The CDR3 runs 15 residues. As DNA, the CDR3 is TGTGCCAGCAGGCCCGGGGCGGGGACAAACACTGAAGCTTTCTTT. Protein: CASRPGAGTNTEAFF.

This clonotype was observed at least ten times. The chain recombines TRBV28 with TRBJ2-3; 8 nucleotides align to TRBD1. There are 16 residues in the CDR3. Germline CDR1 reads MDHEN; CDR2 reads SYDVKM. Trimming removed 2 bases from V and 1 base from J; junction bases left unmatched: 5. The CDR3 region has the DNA TGTGCCAGCAGTTTAAGGCCAGGGGGCCGCACAGATACGCAGTATTTT. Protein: CASSLRPGGRTDTQYF.

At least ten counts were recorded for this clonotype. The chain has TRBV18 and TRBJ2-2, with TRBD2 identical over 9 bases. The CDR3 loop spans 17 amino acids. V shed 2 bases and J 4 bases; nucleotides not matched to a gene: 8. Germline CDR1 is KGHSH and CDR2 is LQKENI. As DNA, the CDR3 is TGTGCCAGCTCACCAGCAATAGCGGGAGCTATCACCGGGGAGCTGTTTTTT. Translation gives CASSPAIAGAITGELFF.

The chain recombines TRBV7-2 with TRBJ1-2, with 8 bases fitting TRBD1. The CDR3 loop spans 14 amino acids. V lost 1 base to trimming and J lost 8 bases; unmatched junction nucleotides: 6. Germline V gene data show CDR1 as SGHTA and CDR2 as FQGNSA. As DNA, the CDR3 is TGTGCCAGCAGCTTAGTCCTGGGGACAGGCGGCTACACCTTC. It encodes CASSLVLGTGGYTF.

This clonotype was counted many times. The CDR3 bases are TGTGCCACCAGCAGGGCTAAGGGGGGCAAAAACATTCAGTACTTC. Translating it yields CATSRAKGGKNIQYF. This chain joins TRBV15 and TRBJ2-4; D might be TRBD1 or TRBD2, each matching 6 bases. Looked up from germline, CDR1 is LNHNV and CDR2 is YYDKDF (reference sequence). Trimming took off 3 bases at V and 3 bases at J, with 12 bases between the two ends. This CDR3 comprises 15 residues.

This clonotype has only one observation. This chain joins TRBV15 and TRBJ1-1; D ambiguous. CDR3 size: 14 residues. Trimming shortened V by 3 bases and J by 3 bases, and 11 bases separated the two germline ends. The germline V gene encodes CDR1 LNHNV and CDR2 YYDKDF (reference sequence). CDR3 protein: CATSSRIMDTEAFF. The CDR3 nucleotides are TGTGCCACCAGCAGTAGGATTATGGACACTGAAGCTTTCTTT.

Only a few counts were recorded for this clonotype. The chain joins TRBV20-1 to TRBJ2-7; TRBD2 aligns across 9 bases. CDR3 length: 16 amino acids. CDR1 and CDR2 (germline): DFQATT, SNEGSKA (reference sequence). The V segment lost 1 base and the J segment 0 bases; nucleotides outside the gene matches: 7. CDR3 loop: CSARGLAGHSSYEQYF. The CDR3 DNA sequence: TGCAGTGCTAGAGGCCTAGCGGGGCATAGCTCCTACGAGCAGTACTTC.

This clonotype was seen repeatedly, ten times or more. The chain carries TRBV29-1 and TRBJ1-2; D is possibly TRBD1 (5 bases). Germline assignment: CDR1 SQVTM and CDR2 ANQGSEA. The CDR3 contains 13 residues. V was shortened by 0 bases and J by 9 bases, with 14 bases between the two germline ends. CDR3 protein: CSVEEGGGRRYTF. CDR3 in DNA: TGCAGCGTTGAAGAGGGGGGGGGGAGACGCTACACCTTC. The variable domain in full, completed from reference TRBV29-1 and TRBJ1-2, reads SAVISQKPSRDICQRGTSLTIQCQVDSQVTMMFWYRQQPGQSLTLIATANQGSEATYESGFVIDKFPISRPNLTFSTLTVSNMSPEDSSIYLCSVEEGGGRRYTFGSGTRLTVV.

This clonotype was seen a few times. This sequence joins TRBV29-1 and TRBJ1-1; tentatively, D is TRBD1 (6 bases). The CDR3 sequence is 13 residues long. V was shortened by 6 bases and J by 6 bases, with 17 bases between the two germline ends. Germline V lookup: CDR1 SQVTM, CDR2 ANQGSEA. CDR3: CSVAKQGVAEAFF. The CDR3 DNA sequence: TGCAGCGTAGCCAAACAGGGTGTAGCTGAAGCTTTCTTT.

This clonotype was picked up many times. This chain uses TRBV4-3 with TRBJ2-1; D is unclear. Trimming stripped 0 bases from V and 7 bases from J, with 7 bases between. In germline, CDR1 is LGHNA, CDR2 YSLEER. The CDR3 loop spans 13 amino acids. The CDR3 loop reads CASSQESENEQFF. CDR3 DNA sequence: TGCGCCAGCAGCCAAGAATCGGAGAATGAGCAGTTCTTC.

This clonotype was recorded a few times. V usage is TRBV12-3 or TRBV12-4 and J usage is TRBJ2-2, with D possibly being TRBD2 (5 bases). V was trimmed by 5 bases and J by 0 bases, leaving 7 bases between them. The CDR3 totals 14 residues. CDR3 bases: TGTGCCAGCAGTCCGGACTCGAACACCGGGGAGCTGTTTTTT. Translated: CASSPDSNTGELFF.

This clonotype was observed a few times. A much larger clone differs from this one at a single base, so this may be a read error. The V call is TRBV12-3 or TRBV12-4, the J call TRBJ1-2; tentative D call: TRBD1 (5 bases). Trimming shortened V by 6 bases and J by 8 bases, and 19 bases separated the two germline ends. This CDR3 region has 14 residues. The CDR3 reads CASSPRGGGCGYTF. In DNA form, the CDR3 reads TGTGCCAGCAGCCCGAGGGGCGGCGGGTGCGGCTACACCTTC.

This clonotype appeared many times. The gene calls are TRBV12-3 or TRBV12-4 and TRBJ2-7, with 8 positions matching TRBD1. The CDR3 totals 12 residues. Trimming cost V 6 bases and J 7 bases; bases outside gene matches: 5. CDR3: CASRGTGPEQYF. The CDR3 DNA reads TGTGCCAGCAGGGGGACAGGACCGGAGCAGTACTTC.

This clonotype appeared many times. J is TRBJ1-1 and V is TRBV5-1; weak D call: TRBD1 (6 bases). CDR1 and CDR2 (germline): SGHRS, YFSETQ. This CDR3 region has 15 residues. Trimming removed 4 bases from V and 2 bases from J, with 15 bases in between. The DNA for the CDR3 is TGCGCCAGCAGCCCGCCTTTCGGGGGCAACACTGAAGCTTTCTTT. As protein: CASSPPFGGNTEAFF.